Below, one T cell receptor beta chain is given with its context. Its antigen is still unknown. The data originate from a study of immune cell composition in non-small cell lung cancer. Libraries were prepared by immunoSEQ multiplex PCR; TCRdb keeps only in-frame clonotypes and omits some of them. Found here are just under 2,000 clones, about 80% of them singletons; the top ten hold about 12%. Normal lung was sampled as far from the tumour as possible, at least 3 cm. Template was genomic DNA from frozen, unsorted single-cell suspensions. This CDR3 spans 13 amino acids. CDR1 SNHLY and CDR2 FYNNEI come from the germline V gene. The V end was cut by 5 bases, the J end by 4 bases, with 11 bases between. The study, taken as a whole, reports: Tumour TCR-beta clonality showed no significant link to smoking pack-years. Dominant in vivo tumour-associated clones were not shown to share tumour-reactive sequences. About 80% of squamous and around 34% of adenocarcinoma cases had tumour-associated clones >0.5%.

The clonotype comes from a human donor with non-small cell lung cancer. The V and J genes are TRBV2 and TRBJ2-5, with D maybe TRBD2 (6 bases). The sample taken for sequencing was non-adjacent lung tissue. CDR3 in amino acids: CASSYGGIETQYF. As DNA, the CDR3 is TGTGCCAGCAGTTACGGGGGTATAGAGACCCAGTACTTC.